The 24 T cell receptor beta chains below were found in one sample sequenced in a study of blood T cell repertoires in COVID-19. Some clones are missing from TCRdb's copy, which holds only in-frame ones; the method was immunoSEQ multiplex PCR. The sample lists about 200,000 clones, approximately 83% occurring once. Sequenced: peripheral blood. These receptors originate from a human donor with active or convalescent COVID-19. The donor label of this sample is uncertain.

This clone was picked up one time. The chain uses TRBV28 and TRBJ1-2; 9 bases align to TRBD1. Germline-derived CDR1 and CDR2 are MDHEN and SYDVKM. The CDR3 spans 15 residues. V lost 5 bases and J lost 4; bases outside the gene matches: 8. CDR3 residues: CASSTWTGESYGYTF. The CDR3 DNA reads TGTGCCAGCAGTACATGGACAGGGGAATCCTATGGCTACACCTTC.

The rearrangement links TRBV2 to TRBJ2-4, with TRBD1 as a possible D gene (6 bases). Trimming removed 7 bases at V and 5 bases at J, with 12 bases between. Germline V gives CDR1 SNHLY, CDR2 FYNNEI. The CDR3 loop spans 13 amino acids. The CDR3 DNA is TGTGCCAGCAACAAGGACAGAGAAAACATTCAGTACTTC. Its translation is CASNKDRENIQYF.

The V and J genes are TRBV28 and TRBJ2-1; 8 bases are a match to TRBD1. Looked up from germline, CDR1 is MDHEN and CDR2 is SYDVKM. Trimming removed 6 bases from V and 7 bases from J; junction bases left unmatched: 11. CDR3 length: 15 residues. CDR3 DNA sequence: TGTGCCAGCAGAGACCGGGACAGGTTTTCGAATGAGCAGTTCTTC. Protein product: CASRDRDRFSNEQFF. Full variable domain (remainder filled in from reference TRBV28 and TRBJ2-1): DVKVTQSSRYLVKRTGEKVFLECVQDMDHENMFWYRQDPGLGLRLIYFSYDVKMKEKGDIPEGYSVSREKKERFSLILESASTNQTSMYLCASRDRDRFSNEQFFGPGTRLTVL.

This chain connects TRBV19 to TRBJ1-1; D possibly corresponds to TRBD1 (6 bases). CDR1 is LNHDA, CDR2 SQIVND, per germline (reference sequence). V was cut by 2 bases and J by 4 bases, with 8 bases left in between. The CDR3 covers 13 residues. Here the CDR3 DNA reads TGTGCCAGTAGTATATGGGGGCGCACTGAAGCTTTCTTT. It translates to CASSIWGRTEAFF.

The J gene is TRBJ2-1, the V gene TRBV6-6, with 9 bases aligning to TRBD1. The CDR3 is 13 residues long. J was trimmed by 12 bases and V by 7 bases; bases with no gene match: 10. CDR1 is MNHNY, CDR2 SVGAGI, per germline (reference sequence). The CDR3 spells CASTPTGGVGQFF. CDR3 DNA: TGTGCCAGCACTCCAACAGGGGGCGTGGGGCAGTTCTTC.

This clone turned up a few times. The CDR3 loop reads CASSLLAVYQETQYF. CDR3 DNA sequence: TGTGCCAGCAGCTTGCTAGCGGTGTACCAAGAGACCCAGTACTTC. This chain links TRBV7-9 with TRBJ2-5; TRBD2 aligns across 7 bases. From germline, CDR1 is SEHNR and CDR2 FQNEAQ (reference sequence). Trimming cost V 3 bases and J 0 bases; bases outside gene matches: 4. The CDR3 has 15 amino acids.

The chain has TRBV28 and TRBJ1-4; tentatively, D is TRBD1 (6 bases). This CDR3 region has 15 residues. CDR1 and CDR2 (germline): MDHEN, SYDVKM. Trimming pared 5 bases from V and 3 bases from J, leaving 13 bases between. Written as DNA, the CDR3 is TGTGCCAGCAGTCAAACAGGGCTGGCTAATGAAAAACTGTTTTTT. Amino acid sequence: CASSQTGLANEKLFF.

V usage is TRBV5-1 and J usage is TRBJ2-7; 7 bases fit TRBD2. From germline, CDR1 is SGHRS and CDR2 YFSETQ. The trim removed 0 bases at V and 7 bases at J, leaving 7 bases unmatched. CDR3 size: 14 residues. The CDR3 region has the DNA TGCGCCAGCAGCTTGGAGGCGGGGGTAGGGGAGCAGTACTTC. Encoded protein: CASSLEAGVGEQYF.

The chain links TRBV29-1 to TRBJ2-7; 10 nucleotides align to TRBD1. From germline, CDR1 is SQVTM and CDR2 ANQGSEA. There are 14 residues in the CDR3. Trimming cost V 2 bases and J 3 bases; bases outside gene matches: 4. Here the CDR3 reads CSVENRDRGYEQYF. In nucleotides, the CDR3 is TGCAGCGTTGAAAACCGGGACAGGGGCTACGAGCAGTACTTC.

CDR3 DNA: TGTGCCAGCAGCTTAAGGGACAGGGATAATGGCTACACCTTC. Its protein is CASSLRDRDNGYTF. V and J are TRBV7-2 and TRBJ1-2; 9 nucleotides line up with TRBD1. In germline, CDR1 is SGHTA, CDR2 FQGNSA. The ends lost 2 bases at V and 6 bases at J; junction bases unmatched: 4. The CDR3 extends over 14 amino acids.

V usage is TRBV5-1 and J usage is TRBJ1-2; D unresolved. The V end was cut by 1 base, the J end by 8 bases, with 12 bases between. The CDR3 totals 13 residues. CDR1 and CDR2 from the germline V gene are SGHRS and YFSETQ. CDR3 in amino acids: CASSLTGLRGYTF. In DNA, the CDR3 is TGCGCCAGCAGCTTGACGGGGTTGCGCGGCTACACCTTC.

The chain carries TRBV2 and TRBJ2-7; D call uncertain. The germline CDR1 and CDR2 sequences are SNHLY and FYNNEI. The length of the CDR3 is 12 residues. Between the trimmed V and J ends, which lost 2 bases and 4 bases, there was a span of 6 bases. This CDR3 reads CASSEQAYEQYF. The CDR3, as DNA: TGTGCCAGCAGTGAACAAGCTTACGAGCAGTACTTC.

V and J are TRBV6-5 and TRBJ1-1; D uncertain. Looked up from germline, CDR1 is MNHEY and CDR2 is SVGAGI. The CDR3 extends over 14 amino acids. Trimming removed 4 bases from V and 4 bases from J, with 13 bases in between. The CDR3 DNA reads as TGTGCCAGCAGTTCCTTGAATTTCGGCACTGAAGCTTTCTTT. This sequence encodes CASSSLNFGTEAFF.

The rearrangement links TRBV10-1 to TRBJ1-1; maybe TRBD1 (5 bases). V lost 3 bases, J lost 11 bases, and 10 bases lay in between. The CDR3 extends over 11 amino acids. The germline gives CDR1 WNHNN, CDR2 SYGVQD (reference sequence). Here the CDR3 reads CASSDGDSAFF. The CDR3 DNA is TGCGCCAGCAGTGATGGGGACTCGGCTTTCTTT.

This chain links TRBV10-3 with TRBJ2-2; 11 bases match TRBD2. V shed 4 bases and J 2 bases; nucleotides not matched to a gene: 6. The germline V gene encodes CDR1 ENHRY and CDR2 SYGVKD. The CDR3 runs to 17 residues. CDR3 amino acids: CAISVSSGGHNTGELFF. CDR3 DNA: TGTGCCATCAGTGTGTCTAGCGGGGGGCATAACACCGGGGAGCTGTTTTTT.

The chain joins TRBV7-3 to TRBJ1-1; 8 bases match TRBD1. Germline assignment: CDR1 SGHTA and CDR2 FQGTGA. V gave up 2 bases and J gave up 1 base; unmatched junction bases: 0. This CDR3 is 14 amino acids long. The CDR3 DNA reads TGTGCCAGCAGCTTACAGGGGGCGAACACTGAAGCTTTCTTT. Translating gives CASSLQGANTEAFF.

This chain joins TRBV24-1 and TRBJ1-3; 11 bases line up with TRBD1. The length of the CDR3 is 15 residues. Looked up from germline, CDR1 is KGHDR and CDR2 is SFDVKD. Germline trimming cut 7 bases from V and 3 bases from J; bases unmatched to any gene: 4. The CDR3 sequence: CATRGQGADGNTIYF. The DNA for the CDR3 is TGTGCCACCAGAGGACAGGGGGCCGATGGAAACACCATATATTTT.

The chain links TRBV30 to TRBJ2-7, with TRBD1 matching over 7 bases. J lost 4 bases, V lost 1 base, and 10 bases had no gene match. Per germline, CDR1 GTSNPN and CDR2 SVGIG (reference sequence). There are 15 residues in the CDR3. CDR3 region: CAWSDPPRGLYEQYF. The CDR3 nucleotides read TGTGCCTGGAGTGACCCCCCCAGGGGGTTATACGAGCAGTACTTC.

V gene TRBV28 combines with J gene TRBJ2-5; perhaps TRBD1 as D (6 bases). The germline V and J ends were trimmed by 6 bases and 5 bases, with 19 bases remaining between them. In germline, CDR1 is MDHEN, CDR2 SYDVKM. The CDR3 is 15 residues long. The CDR3 is CASRLSQGSWETQYF. CDR3 nucleotides: TGTGCCAGCAGACTGTCACAGGGTAGTTGGGAGACCCAGTACTTC.

V usage is TRBV19 and J usage is TRBJ1-2, with a tentative D call TRBD1 (6 bases). Per the germline V gene, CDR1 is LNHDA and CDR2 is SQIVND (reference sequence). The CDR3 loop spans 14 amino acids. V was clipped by 2 bases and J by 4 bases, with 11 bases between them. The chain's CDR3 is CASSIQGSAYGYTF. CDR3 coding DNA: TGTGCCAGTAGTATACAGGGGAGTGCCTATGGCTACACCTTC. The full variable domain, completed using reference TRBV19 and TRBJ1-2, is DGGITQSPKYLFRKEGQNVTLSCEQNLNHDAMYWYRQDPGQGLRLIYYSQIVNDFQKGDIAEGYSVSREKKESFPLTVTSAQKNPTAFYLCASSIQGSAYGYTFGSGTRLTVV.

This clone was seen more than once but under ten times. This chain joins TRBV6-5 and TRBJ1-2; 9 nucleotides align to TRBD1. Germline V gives CDR1 MNHEY, CDR2 SVGAGI. J lost 4 bases, V lost 7 bases, and 10 bases had no gene match. CDR3 size: 15 residues. The CDR3 loop is CASKGQGGRFYGYTF. CDR3 nucleotides: TGTGCCAGCAAGGGACAGGGTGGCCGATTCTATGGCTACACCTTC.

The chain couples TRBV28 to TRBJ1-2, with D possibly TRBD1 on 5 matching bases. The length of the CDR3 is 12 residues. Deletions cut 3 bases from V and 5 bases from J, with 7 bases between. Germline CDR1 and CDR2: MDHEN and SYDVKM. The CDR3 DNA is TGTGCCAGCAGTTTCCAGGGTTATGGCTACACCTTC. As protein: CASSFQGYGYTF.

The chain couples TRBV27 to TRBJ2-2; 10 nucleotides match TRBD2. CDR3 size: 17 residues. The V and J ends lost 3 bases and 4 bases, in that order; junction bases with no gene match: 8. Per germline, CDR1 MNHEY and CDR2 SMNVEV (reference sequence). CDR3 residues: CASSLGTLAGATGELFF. CDR3 DNA sequence: TGTGCCAGCAGTTTGGGGACTCTAGCGGGAGCCACCGGGGAGCTGTTTTTT.

The chain has TRBV27 and TRBJ1-2; maybe TRBD1 (6 bases). The germline CDR1 and CDR2 sequences are MNHEY and SMNVEV (reference sequence). Trimming pared 6 bases from V and 10 bases from J, leaving 12 bases between. The CDR3 length is 11 residues. CDR3 sequence reads: CASRTGQLYTF. The CDR3, as DNA: TGTGCCAGCAGGACCGGACAGCTCTACACCTTC.